The sequence of this TCR beta chain was determined in a study of blood T cells in healthy people across ages. Comment on this clonotype: The antigen is not known.

Per germline, CDR1 DFQATT and CDR2 SNEGSKA (reference sequence). The length of the CDR3 is 12 residues. Trimming took 4 bases from V and 6 from J, leaving 10 bases between them. Whole-study results and caveats: With age, beta diversity per million T cells declined roughly linearly, significantly by approximately 40.

The second PCR ran about 6 to 12 cycles with a sample-barcoded 5' primer and J-beta primers. TCRdb itself ran the 5' RACE reads through MiXCR, one entry per CDR3 protein. The sample contains about 1.4 million distinct CDR3 sequences, around 55% of which appear only once. Extracted total RNA amounted to at least 5.5 micrograms for each sample. This chain uses TRBV20-1 with TRBJ2-1; D remains ambiguous. Sequencing was carried out using blood. The clonotype originates from a man between 18 and 29 years old in good health. CDR3 DNA sequence: TGCAGTGCTACGGGTAAAGTCAATGAGCAGTTCTTC. Translating gives CSATGKVNEQFF.